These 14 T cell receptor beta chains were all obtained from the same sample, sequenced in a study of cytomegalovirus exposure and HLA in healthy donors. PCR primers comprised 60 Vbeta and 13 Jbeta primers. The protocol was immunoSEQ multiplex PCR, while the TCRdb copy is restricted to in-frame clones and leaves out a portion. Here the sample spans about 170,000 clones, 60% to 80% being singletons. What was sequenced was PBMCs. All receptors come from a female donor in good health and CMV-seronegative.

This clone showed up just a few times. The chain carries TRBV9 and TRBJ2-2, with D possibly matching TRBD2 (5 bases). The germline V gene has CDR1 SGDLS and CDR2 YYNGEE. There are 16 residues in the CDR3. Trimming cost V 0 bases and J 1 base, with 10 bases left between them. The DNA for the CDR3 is TGTGCCAGCAGCGTAGTAATCGGGATGAACACCGGGGAGCTGTTTTTT. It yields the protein CASSVVIGMNTGELFF.

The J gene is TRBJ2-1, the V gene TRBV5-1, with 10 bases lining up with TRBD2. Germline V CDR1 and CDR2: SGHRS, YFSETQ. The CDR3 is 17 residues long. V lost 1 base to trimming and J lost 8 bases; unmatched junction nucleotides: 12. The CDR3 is CASSLSPSGRAADEQFF. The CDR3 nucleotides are TGCGCCAGCAGCTTGTCACCGAGCGGGAGGGCTGCAGATGAGCAGTTCTTC.

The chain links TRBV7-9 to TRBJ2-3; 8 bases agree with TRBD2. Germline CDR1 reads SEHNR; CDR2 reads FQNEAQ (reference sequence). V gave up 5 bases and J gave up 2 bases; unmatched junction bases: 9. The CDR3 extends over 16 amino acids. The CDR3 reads CASSGTSGWNTDTQYF. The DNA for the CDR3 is TGTGCCAGCAGCGGTACTAGCGGATGGAACACAGATACGCAGTATTTT.

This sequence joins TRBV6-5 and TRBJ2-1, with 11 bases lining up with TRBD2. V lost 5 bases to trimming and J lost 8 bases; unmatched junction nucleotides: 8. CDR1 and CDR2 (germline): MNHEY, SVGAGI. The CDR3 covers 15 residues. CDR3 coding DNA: TGTGCCAGCAGTCGTAGCGGGGGGGCCAGGGATGAGCAGTTCTTC. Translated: CASSRSGGARDEQFF.

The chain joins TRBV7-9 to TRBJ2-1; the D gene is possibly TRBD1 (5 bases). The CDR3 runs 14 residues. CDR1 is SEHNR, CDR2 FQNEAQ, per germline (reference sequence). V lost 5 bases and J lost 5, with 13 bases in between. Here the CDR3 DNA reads TGTGCCAGCAGCGTCGTTGGGGCCCACAATGAGCAGTTCTTC. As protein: CASSVVGAHNEQFF.

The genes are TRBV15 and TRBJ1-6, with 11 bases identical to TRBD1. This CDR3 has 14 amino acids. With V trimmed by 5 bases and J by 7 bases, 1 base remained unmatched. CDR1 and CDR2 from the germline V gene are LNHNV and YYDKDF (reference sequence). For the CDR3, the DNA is TGTGCCACCAGCGGACAGGGGGCAAATTCACCCCTCCACTTT. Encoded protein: CATSGQGANSPLHF.

CDR3 sequence (DNA): TGTGCCAGCAACGACCGGGACAGTCGAGGGGAGCAGTACTTC. Its protein is CASNDRDSRGEQYF. The chain carries TRBV7-9 and TRBJ2-7; 7 bases agree with TRBD1. The CDR3 runs 14 residues. With 7 bases clipped from V and 7 bases from J, the junction kept 13 bases outside the gene matches. Germline V gene sequence: CDR1 SEHNR, CDR2 FQNEAQ (reference sequence).

CDR3 protein: CASSRITGTTNEKLFF. As DNA, the CDR3 is TGTGCCAGCAGCCGTATAACAGGGACCACTAATGAAAAACTGTTTTTT. The chain uses TRBV14 and TRBJ1-4, with D perhaps matching TRBD1 (6 bases). Germline lookup yields CDR1 SGHDN and CDR2 FVKESK. V was clipped by 4 bases and J by 2 bases, with 14 bases between them. This CDR3 contains 16 residues.

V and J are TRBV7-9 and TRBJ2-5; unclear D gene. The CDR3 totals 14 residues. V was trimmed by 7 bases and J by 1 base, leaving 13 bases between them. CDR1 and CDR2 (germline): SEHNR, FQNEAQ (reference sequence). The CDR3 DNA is TGTGCCAGCATCCCGTTGGTGAGCCAAGAGACCCAGTACTTC. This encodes CASIPLVSQETQYF.

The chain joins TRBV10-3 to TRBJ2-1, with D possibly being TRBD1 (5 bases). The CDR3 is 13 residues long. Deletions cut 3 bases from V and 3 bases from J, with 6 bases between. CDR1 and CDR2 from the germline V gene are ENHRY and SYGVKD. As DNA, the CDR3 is TGTGCCATCAGTGAACAGGACTACAATGAGCAGTTCTTC. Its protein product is CAISEQDYNEQFF.

In DNA, the CDR3 is TGTGCCAGCAGGGGGGACAGGGGTTATGACACTGAAGCTTTCTTT. It encodes CASRGDRGYDTEAFF. V gene TRBV6-1 combines with J gene TRBJ1-1; 10 nucleotides line up with TRBD1. The V gene's germline CDR1 is MNHNS and CDR2 SASEGT. With V trimmed by 6 bases and J by 3 bases, 7 bases remained unmatched. This CDR3 comprises 15 residues.

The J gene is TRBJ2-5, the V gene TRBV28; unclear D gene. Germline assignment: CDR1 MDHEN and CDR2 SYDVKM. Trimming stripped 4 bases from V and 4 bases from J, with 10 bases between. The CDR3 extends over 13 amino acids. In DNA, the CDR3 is TGTGCCAGCAGTTCAGCAGGTGGAGAGACCCAGTACTTC. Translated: CASSSAGGETQYF. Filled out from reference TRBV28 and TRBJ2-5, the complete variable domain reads DVKVTQSSRYLVKRTGEKVFLECVQDMDHENMFWYRQDPGLGLRLIYFSYDVKMKEKGDIPEGYSVSREKKERFSLILESASTNQTSMYLCASSSAGGETQYFGPGTRLLVL.

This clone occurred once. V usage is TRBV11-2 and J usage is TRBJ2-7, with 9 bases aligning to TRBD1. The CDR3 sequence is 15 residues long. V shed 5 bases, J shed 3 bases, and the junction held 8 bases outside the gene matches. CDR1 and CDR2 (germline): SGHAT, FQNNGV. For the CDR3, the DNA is TGTGCCAGCAGCCAAGGGACAGGGATATTCTACGAGCAGTACTTC. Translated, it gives CASSQGTGIFYEQYF.

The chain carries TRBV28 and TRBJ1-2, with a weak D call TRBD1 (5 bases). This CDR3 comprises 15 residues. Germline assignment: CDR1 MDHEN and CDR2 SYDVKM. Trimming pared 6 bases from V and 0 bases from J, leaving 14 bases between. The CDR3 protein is CASSKPGLTNYGYTF. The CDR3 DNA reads TGTGCCAGCAGCAAACCGGGACTCACTAACTATGGCTACACCTTC.